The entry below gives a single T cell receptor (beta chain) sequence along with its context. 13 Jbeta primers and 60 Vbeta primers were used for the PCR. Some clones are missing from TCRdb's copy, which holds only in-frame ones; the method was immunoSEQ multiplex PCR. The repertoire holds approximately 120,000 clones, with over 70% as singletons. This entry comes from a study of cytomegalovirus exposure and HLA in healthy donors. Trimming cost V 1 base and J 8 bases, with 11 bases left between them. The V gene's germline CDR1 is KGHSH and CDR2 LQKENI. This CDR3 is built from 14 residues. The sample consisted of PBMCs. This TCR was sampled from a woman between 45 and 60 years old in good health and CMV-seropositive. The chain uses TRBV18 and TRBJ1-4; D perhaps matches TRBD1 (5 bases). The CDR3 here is CASSPQQGEEKLFF. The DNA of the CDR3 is TGTGCCAGCTCACCACAGCAGGGCGAAGAAAAACTGTTTTTT.